The source of this TCR beta chain is a study of resident and recirculating memory T cells in vitiligo listed by TCRdb under 2018. Some background on the complete study: For TCR beta sequencing, each of 3 stable vitiligo patients provided PBMCs and epidermis from shave biopsies taken at two lesional sites and two nonlesional sites. Without cell sorting, samples were homogenized immediately before genomic DNA was extracted using the Qiagen DNeasy Blood & Tissue Kit. The human TCR beta sequencing tested whether specific clones in lesional vitiligo skin differed from clones in nonlesional skin and blood. Study-wide findings and limitations: No single dominant TCR clone was found, and clonality differed from one vitiligo lesion to another. Future mechanistic studies are needed so that the relative contributions of the lesion-infiltrating T cell clones and of human Trm versus Tcm pools can be evaluated. Overlap and correlation analysis found no significant repertoire overlap between any two biopsies, even biopsies from the same patient, apart from each lesion compared with itself. TCR sequences were not shared across biopsy sites or across patients, which suggests that different T cell clones infiltrate different lesions, a pattern described as private specificity.

The immunoSEQ hsTCRB kit was used to amplify TCR beta chains from the genomic DNA. The immunoSEQ service ran the sequencing of the TCR beta libraries on an Illumina MiSeq instrument. Per the original workflow: Analysis of the repertoire data was performed with the immunoSEQ Analyzer. TCRdb obtained this table from immuneACCESS and retained in-frame rearrangements with V and J assigned. These tables miss some clones; where compared with another copy, unresolved V genes account for less than half of the shortfall, and the remainder is unexplained. The V and J calls and clone size were taken over from that table, and D and trimming were inferred from the DNA. Across this sample there are 40,000 to 50,000 clones, with nearly 95% seen only once. Jointly, the top ten make up 4.5% of the sample. The germline V gene (reference sequence) gives CDR1 as LNHNV and CDR2 as YYDKDF. Reading from cysteine to phenylalanine, the CDR3 counts 13 amino acids. Only the CDR3 portion is preserved as DNA: 39 bases, with reading frame beginning at the first base.

A patient's vitiligo counted as stable when the lesions had not changed at all during the previous 6 months. To count as stable, patients also needed to show no confetti depigmentation, which is a clinical sign of active vitiligo. Any patient who had received treatment in the previous three months was excluded. PBMCs were isolated from heparinized blood by Ficoll density gradient centrifugation and were subsequently flash-frozen. Concerning this clone: Its recognized antigen is unknown. No much larger clone is present one base from it, and per-base qualities are unavailable.

The sequence links TRBV15 to TRBJ2-5, with TRBD2 tentatively as D gene (6 bases match). The DNA end is a closer match to TRBJ2-7, so the J assignment may be wrong. The receptor comes from a male donor with vitiligo. The material sequenced was blood. The CDR3 corresponds to CATRSSDSYEQYF. DNA sequence: TGTGCCACCCGTTCTAGCGATTCCTACGAGCAGTACTTC.